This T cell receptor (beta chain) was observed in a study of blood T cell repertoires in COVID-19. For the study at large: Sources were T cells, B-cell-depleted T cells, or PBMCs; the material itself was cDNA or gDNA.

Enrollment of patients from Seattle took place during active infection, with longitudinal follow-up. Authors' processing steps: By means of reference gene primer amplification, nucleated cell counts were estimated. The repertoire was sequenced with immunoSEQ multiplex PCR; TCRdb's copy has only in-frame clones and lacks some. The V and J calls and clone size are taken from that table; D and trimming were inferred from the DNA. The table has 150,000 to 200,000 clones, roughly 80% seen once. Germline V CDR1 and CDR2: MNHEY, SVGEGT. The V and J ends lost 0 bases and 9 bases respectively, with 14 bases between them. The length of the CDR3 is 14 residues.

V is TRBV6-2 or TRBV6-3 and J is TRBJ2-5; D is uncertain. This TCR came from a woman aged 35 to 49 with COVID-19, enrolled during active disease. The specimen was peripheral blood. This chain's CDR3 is CASSYSRLVAAQYF. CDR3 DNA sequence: TGTGCCAGCAGTTACTCGAGGTTGGTGGCGGCCCAGTACTTC.